The 9 T cell receptor beta chains below all came from one sample that was sequenced in a study of radiotherapy plus CTLA-4 blockade in lung cancer. Profiled with immunoSEQ multiplex PCR; TCRdb holds only in-frame clones, not every one. This sample yields about 100,000 clones, of which about four fifths are seen a single time; roughly 0.84% belongs to the top ten. The starting material was peripheral blood, obtained from a patient treated with radiotherapy plus ipilimumab. These receptors originate from a human donor with non-small cell lung cancer who had stable disease on radiotherapy plus ipilimumab.

The CDR3 region has the DNA TGTGCCAGCAGTGGCTCGGGACTACCAGATACGCAGTATTTT. Protein: CASSGSGLPDTQYF. The chain joins TRBV6-4 to TRBJ2-3; 7 nucleotides line up with TRBD2. CDR3 length: 14 residues. Germline CDR1 is MRHNA and CDR2 is SNTAGT. The trim removed 4 bases at V and 4 bases at J, leaving 5 bases unmatched.

The CDR3 sequence: CASGQGHSTDTQYF. The CDR3 nucleotides are TGCGCCAGCGGACAGGGGCACAGCACAGATACGCAGTATTTT. The chain recombines TRBV5-1 with TRBJ2-3; the match to TRBD1 covers 9 bases. Per germline, CDR1 SGHRS and CDR2 YFSETQ. V lost 7 bases, J lost 0 bases, and 3 bases stayed unmatched. This CDR3 has 14 residues.

The V gene is TRBV18, the J gene TRBJ2-7; D is perhaps TRBD1 or TRBD2 (5 bases each). The CDR3 totals 14 residues. The V end was cut by 3 bases, the J end by 2 bases, with 11 bases between. Germline assignment: CDR1 KGHSH and CDR2 LQKENI. The CDR3 here is CASSPPGRPYEQYF. For the CDR3, the DNA is TGTGCCAGCTCACCCCCGGGGCGCCCCTACGAGCAGTACTTC.

This CDR3 reads CASSFLGQWSGRTGELFF. The CDR3 DNA follows: TGCGCCAGCAGCTTCCTCGGTCAGTGGTCGGGTCGCACCGGGGAGCTGTTTTTT. The chain carries TRBV5-1 and TRBJ2-2, with D unclear. From germline, CDR1 is SGHRS and CDR2 YFSETQ. The CDR3 is 18 amino acids. V gave up 2 bases and J gave up 4 bases, with 21 bases separating them. Together with reference TRBV5-1 and TRBJ2-2, the CDR3 gives the full variable domain: KAGVTQTPRYLIKTRGQQVTLSCSPISGHRSVSWYQQTPGQGLQFLFEYFSETQRNKGNFPGRFSGRQFSNSRSEMNVSTLELGDSALYLCASSFLGQWSGRTGELFFGEGSRLTVL.

In regard to this clone: The CDR3 does not end in the conserved phenylalanine or tryptophan, so this is likely a read error. This chain connects TRBV30 to TRBJ1-1; no definite D call. The germline gives CDR1 GTSNPN, CDR2 SVGIG (reference sequence). The ends were cut back, 3 bases at V and 1 base at J, with 12 bases in the middle. CDR3 size: 14 residues. The CDR3 sequence is CAWSPLNPNTEAFL. DNA of the CDR3: TGTGCCTGGAGCCCCCTAAACCCGAACACTGAAGCTTTCCTT.

The CDR3 sequence: CASSLEGRGVQPQHF. The CDR3 DNA reads as TGTGCCAGCAGCTTAGAAGGCAGGGGGGTTCAGCCCCAGCATTTT. The chain is built from TRBV11-2 and TRBJ1-5; 7 positions match TRBD1. V gave up 0 bases and J gave up 6 bases; unmatched junction bases: 5. The V gene's germline CDR1 is SGHAT and CDR2 FQNNGV. This CDR3 region has 15 residues.

The table lists this clone with a few counts. This chain joins TRBV19 and TRBJ2-3, with 8 bases that match TRBD2. V gave up 6 bases and J gave up 6 bases; unmatched junction bases: 17. The CDR3 sequence is 17 residues long. In germline, CDR1 is LNHDA, CDR2 SQIVND (reference sequence). CDR3 DNA: TGTGCCAGTAGCCTATCGGGGCGAGCGGGAGCCCGGGATACGCAGTATTTT. Translated: CASSLSGRAGARDTQYF.

This clone turned up a few times. This chain uses TRBV6-5 with TRBJ1-3; D is undetermined. The V and J ends lost 2 bases and 1 base respectively, with 3 bases between them. The CDR3 extends over 13 amino acids. Per germline, CDR1 MNHEY and CDR2 SVGAGI. CDR3 in amino acids: CASSYRSGNTIYF. In DNA, the CDR3 is TGTGCCAGCAGTTACAGGTCTGGAAACACCATATATTTT.

This rearrangement joins TRBV6-5 to TRBJ1-4; 7 nucleotides match TRBD1. Losses at the gene ends were 5 bases for V and 8 bases for J; bases not matched to a gene: 8. Germline V gene data show CDR1 as MNHEY and CDR2 as SVGAGI. This CDR3 has 14 amino acids. This chain's CDR3 is CASSTTGFSEKLFF. The CDR3 DNA is TGTGCCAGCAGTACGACAGGGTTCAGCGAAAAACTGTTTTTT.